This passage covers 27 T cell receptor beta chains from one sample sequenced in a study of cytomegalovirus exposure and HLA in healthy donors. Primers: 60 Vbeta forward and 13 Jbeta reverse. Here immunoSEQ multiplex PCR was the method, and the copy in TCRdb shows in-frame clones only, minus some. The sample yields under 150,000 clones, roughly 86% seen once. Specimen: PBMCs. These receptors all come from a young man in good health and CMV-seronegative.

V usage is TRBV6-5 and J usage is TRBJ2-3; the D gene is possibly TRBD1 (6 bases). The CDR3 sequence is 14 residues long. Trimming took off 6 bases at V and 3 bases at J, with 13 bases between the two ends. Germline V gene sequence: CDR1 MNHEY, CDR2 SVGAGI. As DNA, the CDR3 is TGTGCCAGCAGACAGGGTCCGGGGACAGATACGCAGTATTTT. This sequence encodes CASRQGPGTDTQYF.

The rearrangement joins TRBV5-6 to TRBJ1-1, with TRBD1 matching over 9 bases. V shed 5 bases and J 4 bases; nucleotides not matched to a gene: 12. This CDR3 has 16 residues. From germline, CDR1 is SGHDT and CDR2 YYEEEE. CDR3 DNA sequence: TGTGCCAGCAGTTCGGGACAGGGTGGCTTGAGCACTGAAGCTTTCTTT. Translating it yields CASSSGQGGLSTEAFF.

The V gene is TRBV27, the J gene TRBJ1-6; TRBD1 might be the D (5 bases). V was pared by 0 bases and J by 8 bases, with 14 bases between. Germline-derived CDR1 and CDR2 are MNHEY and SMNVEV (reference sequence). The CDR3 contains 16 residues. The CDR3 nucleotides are TGTGCCAGCAGTTTATCGTGGGCCCAAGGGGATTCACCCCTCCACTTT. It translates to CASSLSWAQGDSPLHF.

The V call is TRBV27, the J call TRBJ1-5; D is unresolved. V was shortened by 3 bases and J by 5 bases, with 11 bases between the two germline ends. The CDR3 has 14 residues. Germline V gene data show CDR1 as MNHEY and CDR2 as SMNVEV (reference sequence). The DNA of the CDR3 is TGTGCCAGCAGTTTTCGCGGTTACGATCAGCCCCAGCATTTT. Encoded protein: CASSFRGYDQPQHF.

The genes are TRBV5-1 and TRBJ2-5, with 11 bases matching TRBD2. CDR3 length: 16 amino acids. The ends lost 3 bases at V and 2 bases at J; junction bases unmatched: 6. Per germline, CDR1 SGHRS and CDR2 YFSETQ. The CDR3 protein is CASSSQLAGAQETQYF. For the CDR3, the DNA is TGCGCCAGCAGCTCCCAACTAGCGGGGGCTCAAGAGACCCAGTACTTC.

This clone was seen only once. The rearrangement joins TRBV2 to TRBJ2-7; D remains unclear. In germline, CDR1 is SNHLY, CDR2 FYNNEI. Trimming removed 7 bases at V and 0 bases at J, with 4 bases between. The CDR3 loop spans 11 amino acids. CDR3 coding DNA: TGTGCCAGCACCAACTCCTACGAGCAGTACTTC. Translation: CASTNSYEQYF.

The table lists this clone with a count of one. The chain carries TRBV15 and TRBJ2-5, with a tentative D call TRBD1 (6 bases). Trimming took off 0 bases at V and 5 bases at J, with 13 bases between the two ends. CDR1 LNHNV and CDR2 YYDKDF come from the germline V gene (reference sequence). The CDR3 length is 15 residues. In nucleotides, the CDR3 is TGTGCCACCAGCAGAGATCTCAGGGGACGGGAGACCCAGTACTTC. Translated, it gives CATSRDLRGRETQYF.

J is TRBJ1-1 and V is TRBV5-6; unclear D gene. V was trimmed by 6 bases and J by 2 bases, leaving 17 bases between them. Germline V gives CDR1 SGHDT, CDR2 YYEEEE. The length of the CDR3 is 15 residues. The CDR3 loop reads CASTFMWSGNTEAFF. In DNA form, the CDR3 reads TGTGCCAGCACCTTTATGTGGAGTGGCAACACTGAAGCTTTCTTT.

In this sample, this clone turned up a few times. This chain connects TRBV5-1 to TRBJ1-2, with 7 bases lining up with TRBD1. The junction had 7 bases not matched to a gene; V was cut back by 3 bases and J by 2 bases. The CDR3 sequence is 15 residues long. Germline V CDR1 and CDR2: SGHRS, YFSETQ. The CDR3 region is CASSWGPGQNYGYTF. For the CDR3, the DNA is TGCGCCAGCAGCTGGGGACCGGGACAGAACTATGGCTACACCTTC.

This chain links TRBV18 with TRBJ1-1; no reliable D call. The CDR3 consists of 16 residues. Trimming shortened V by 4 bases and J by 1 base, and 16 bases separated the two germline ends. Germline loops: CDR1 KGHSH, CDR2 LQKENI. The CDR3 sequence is CASSLLAVAQNTEAFF. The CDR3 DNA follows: TGTGCCAGCTCACTCCTGGCAGTGGCTCAGAACACTGAAGCTTTCTTT.

The CDR3 nucleotides read TGTGCCAGCAGTCCCCTACGGGGGGGAAGAAACAATCAGCCCCAGCATTTT. Protein product: CASSPLRGGRNNQPQHF. The chain carries TRBV27 and TRBJ1-5; possible D gene TRBD1, 5 bases. V was cut by 5 bases and J by 3 bases, with 20 bases left in between. The germline V gene has CDR1 MNHEY and CDR2 SMNVEV (reference sequence). This CDR3 is 17 amino acids long.

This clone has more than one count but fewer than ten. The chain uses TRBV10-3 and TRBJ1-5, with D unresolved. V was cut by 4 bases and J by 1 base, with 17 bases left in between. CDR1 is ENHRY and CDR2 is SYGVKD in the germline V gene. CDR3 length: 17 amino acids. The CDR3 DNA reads TGTGCCATCAGTGCTTCCTTCGGAGGGAGAAGCAATCAGCCCCAGCATTTT. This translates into CAISASFGGRSNQPQHF.

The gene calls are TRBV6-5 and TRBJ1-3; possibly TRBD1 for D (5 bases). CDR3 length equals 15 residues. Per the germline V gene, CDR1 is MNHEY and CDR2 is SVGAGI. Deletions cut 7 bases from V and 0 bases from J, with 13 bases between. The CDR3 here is CASTGDRGSGNTIYF. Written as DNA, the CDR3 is TGTGCCAGCACGGGGGATAGGGGCTCTGGAAACACCATATATTTT.

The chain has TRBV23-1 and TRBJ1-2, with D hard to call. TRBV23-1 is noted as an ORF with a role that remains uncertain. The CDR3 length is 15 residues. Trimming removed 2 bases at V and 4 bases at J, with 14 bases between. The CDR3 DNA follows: TGCGCCAGCAGTCAAGAGGAGGTGGGGAGCTATGGCTACACCTTC. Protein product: CASSQEEVGSYGYTF.

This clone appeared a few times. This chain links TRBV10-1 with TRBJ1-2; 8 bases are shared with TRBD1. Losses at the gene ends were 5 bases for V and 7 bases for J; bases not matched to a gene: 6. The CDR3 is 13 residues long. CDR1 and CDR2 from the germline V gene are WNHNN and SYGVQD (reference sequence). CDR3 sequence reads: CASSTDRGFGYTF. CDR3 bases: TGCGCCAGCAGTACTGACAGGGGTTTTGGCTACACCTTC.

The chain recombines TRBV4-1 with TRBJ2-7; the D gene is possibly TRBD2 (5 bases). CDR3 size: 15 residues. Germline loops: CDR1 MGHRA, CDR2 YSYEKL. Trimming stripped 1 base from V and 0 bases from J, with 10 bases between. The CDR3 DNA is TGCGCCAGCAGCCAAGCGGACTCCAGCTCCTACGAGCAGTACTTC. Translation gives CASSQADSSSYEQYF.

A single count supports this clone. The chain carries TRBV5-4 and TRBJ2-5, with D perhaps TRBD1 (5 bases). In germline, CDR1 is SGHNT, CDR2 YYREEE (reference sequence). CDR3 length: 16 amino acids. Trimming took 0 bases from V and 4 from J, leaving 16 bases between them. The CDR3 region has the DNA TGTGCCAGCAGCTTGGACAGGCCTTCCTCTTCAGAGACCCAGTACTTC. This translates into CASSLDRPSSSETQYF.

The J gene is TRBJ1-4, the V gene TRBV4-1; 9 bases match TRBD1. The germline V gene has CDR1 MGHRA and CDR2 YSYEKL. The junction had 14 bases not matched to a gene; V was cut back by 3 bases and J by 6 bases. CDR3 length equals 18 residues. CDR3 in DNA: TGCGCCAGCAGCCACCTCGAACCTCTGACAGGGGGGCATGAAAAACTGTTTTTT. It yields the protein CASSHLEPLTGGHEKLFF.

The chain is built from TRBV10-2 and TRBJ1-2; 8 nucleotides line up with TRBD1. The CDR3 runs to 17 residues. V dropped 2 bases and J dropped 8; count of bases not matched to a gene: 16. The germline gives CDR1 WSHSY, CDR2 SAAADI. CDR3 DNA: TGCGCCAGCAGTGAGGTGGTCGTCGACAGGGGAGGGGGCGGCTACACCTTC. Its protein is CASSEVVVDRGGGGYTF.

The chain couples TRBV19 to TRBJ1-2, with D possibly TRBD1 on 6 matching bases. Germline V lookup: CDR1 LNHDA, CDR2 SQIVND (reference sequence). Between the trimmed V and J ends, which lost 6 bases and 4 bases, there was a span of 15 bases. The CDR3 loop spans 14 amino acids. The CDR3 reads CASRPQGNGYGYTF. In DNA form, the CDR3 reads TGTGCCAGTAGACCACAGGGTAACGGCTATGGCTACACCTTC.

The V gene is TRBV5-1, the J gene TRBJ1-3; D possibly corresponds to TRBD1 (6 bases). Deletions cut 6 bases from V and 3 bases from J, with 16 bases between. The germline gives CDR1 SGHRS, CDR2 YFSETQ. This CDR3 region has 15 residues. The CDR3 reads CASTPGGANGNTIYF. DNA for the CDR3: TGCGCCAGCACTCCCGGGGGGGCCAATGGAAACACCATATATTTT.

CDR3 region: CASTGTLTNYGYTF. The CDR3 DNA reads TGTGCCAGTACCGGGACACTTACTAACTATGGCTACACCTTC. This chain uses TRBV19 with TRBJ1-2; TRBD1 might be the D (6 bases). Germline V lookup: CDR1 LNHDA, CDR2 SQIVND (reference sequence). Trimming pared 7 bases from V and 0 bases from J, leaving 12 bases between. The CDR3 totals 14 residues.

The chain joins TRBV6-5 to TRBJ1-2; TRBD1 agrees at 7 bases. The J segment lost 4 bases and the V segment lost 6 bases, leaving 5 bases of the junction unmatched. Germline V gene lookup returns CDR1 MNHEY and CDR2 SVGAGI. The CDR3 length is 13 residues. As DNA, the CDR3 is TGTGCCAGCAGCCGGGACAGTTTCTATGGCTACACCTTC. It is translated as CASSRDSFYGYTF.

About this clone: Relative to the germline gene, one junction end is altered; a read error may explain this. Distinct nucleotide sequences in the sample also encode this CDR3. CDR3 nucleotide sequence: TGTGCCAGCAGGCAGGACAGGGGCAACACTGAAGCCTTCTTT. Translated: CASRQDRGNTEAFF. The chain carries TRBV5-4 and TRBJ1-1; 9 nucleotides align to TRBD1. Germline values: CDR1 SGHNT, CDR2 YYREEE (reference sequence). The CDR3 length is 14 residues.

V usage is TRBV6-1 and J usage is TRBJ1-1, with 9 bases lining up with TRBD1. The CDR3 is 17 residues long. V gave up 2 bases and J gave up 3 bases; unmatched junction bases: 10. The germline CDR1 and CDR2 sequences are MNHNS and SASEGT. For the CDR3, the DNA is TGTGCCAGCAGTGAATGGGGGACAGGGCCGCTTGACACTGAAGCTTTCTTT. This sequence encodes CASSEWGTGPLDTEAFF.

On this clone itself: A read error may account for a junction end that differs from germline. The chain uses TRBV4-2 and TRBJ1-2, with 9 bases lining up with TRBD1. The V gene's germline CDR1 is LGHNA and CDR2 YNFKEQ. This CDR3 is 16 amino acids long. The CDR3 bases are TGTGCCAGCAGTCAAGAGGTGGGACAGGGAACCTATGGCTACACCTTC. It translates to CASSQEVGQGTYGYTF.

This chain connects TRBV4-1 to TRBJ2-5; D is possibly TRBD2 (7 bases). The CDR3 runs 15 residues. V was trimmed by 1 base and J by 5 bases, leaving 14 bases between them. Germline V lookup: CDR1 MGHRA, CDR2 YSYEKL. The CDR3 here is CASSQVAGALETQYF. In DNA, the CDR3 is TGCGCCAGCAGCCAAGTGGCGGGGGCCCTCGAGACCCAGTACTTC.